The clone carrying this T cell receptor (beta chain) was observed a few times. Its matching antigen is unknown. CDR1 LGHDT and CDR2 YNNKEL come from the germline V gene (reference sequence). V dropped 3 bases and J dropped 5 bases, with 16 bases sitting between them. The CDR3 sequence is 15 residues long. The sample comes from a study of regulatory T cells in long-lasting Graves disease. The study's findings and limits: Among persistent patients, a larger number of public clonotypes were shared (approximately 3,000) than among newly diagnosed patients (under 1,000). Persistent disease was characterized by preferential usage of TRBV28, TRBJ1-2 and TRBJ2-5.

As to time point: persistent/refractory GD, antithyroid drugs over 5 years with positive TRAb. Extracted PBMC RNA gave rise to the TCR library. An endocrinology department in Xi'an, China, supplied the patients. CDR3-region Arm-PCR and iRepertoire HTBI primers produced the TCR beta libraries. MiXCR was run by TCRdb on the multiplex PCR reads, yielding one entry per CDR3 protein. The table records fewer than 550,000 distinct CDR3 sequences, 20% to 25% of them present only once. The specimen was peripheral blood mononuclear cells (PBMCs), collected when the disease was refractory, from a patient treated with antithyroid drugs. This sequence joins TRBV3-1 and TRBJ2-5, with D unclear. This TCR was sampled from a female donor with Graves disease. CDR3 nucleotides: TGTGCCAGCAGCCAGCCCTCGCAGGCCTTGGAGACCCAGTACTTC. This translates into CASSQPSQALETQYF.